This T cell receptor beta chain was retrieved from a study of cytomegalovirus exposure and HLA in healthy donors. Notes on the study in general: For most subjects, TCR beta sequences were reported to predict HLA-A and HLA-B alleles with accuracy. The classifier, whose performance was assessed in both the original and validation cohorts, reportedly diagnosed cytomegalovirus status with high specificity and sensitivity. Other equally common chains were less clonally expanded than HLA-associated TCR beta chains, a later analysis showed. Association with HLA alleles at 0.05 false discovery rate was found for approximately 18,000 TCR beta sequences in a later analysis.

This CDR3 spans 15 amino acids. The germline gives CDR1 SGHKS, CDR2 YYEKEE (reference sequence). With V trimmed by 4 bases and J by 8 bases, 8 bases remained unmatched. The PCR had 60 Vbeta and 13 Jbeta primers. Some clones are missing from TCRdb's copy, which holds only in-frame ones; the method was immunoSEQ multiplex PCR. The sample contains some 110,000 clones, roughly 80% of which appear only once. Turning to this clone: Its specificity is not known.

This sequence joins TRBV5-5 and TRBJ1-4; 10 bases map to TRBD1. The receptor comes from a man aged 25 to 40 in good health and CMV-seropositive. Input material: PBMCs. DNA of the CDR3: TGTGCCAGCAGCCCCCTGGGGACAGGGGCGGAAAAACTGTTTTTT. This codes for CASSPLGTGAEKLFF.